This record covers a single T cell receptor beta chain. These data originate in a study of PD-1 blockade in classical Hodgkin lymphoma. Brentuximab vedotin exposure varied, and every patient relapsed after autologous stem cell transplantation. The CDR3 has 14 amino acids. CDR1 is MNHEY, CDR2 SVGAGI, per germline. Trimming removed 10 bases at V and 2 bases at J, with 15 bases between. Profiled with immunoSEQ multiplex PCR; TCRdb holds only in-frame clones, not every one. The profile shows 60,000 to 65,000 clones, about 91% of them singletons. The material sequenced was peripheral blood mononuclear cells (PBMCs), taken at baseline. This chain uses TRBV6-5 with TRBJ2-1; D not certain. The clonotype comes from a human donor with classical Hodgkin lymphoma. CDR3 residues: CATLPRTAYNEQFF. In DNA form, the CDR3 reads TGTGCCACCTTACCCCGGACCGCCTACAATGAGCAGTTCTTC.